This T cell receptor (beta chain) stems from a study of blood T cell repertoires in COVID-19. Across the whole study: Acute and convalescent COVID-19 specimens originated in the United States, Italy and Spain. PBMCs, B-cell-depleted T cells, or T cells were the source of the cDNA or gDNA that made up the material.

Source study methods: Amplified reference gene primers provided the basis for estimating nucleated cell counts. This table comes from immunoSEQ multiplex PCR, and its TCRdb copy is limited to in-frame clones, with some not included. Clone size and the V and J calls come from that table; the DNA yielded D and trimming. The repertoire holds around 150,000 clones, with approximately 88% as singletons. Germline V gene lookup returns CDR1 SGDLS and CDR2 YYNGEE. The CDR3 sequence is 14 residues long. V was pared by 3 bases and J by 5 bases, with 3 bases of the junction left unmatched. Sequenced material: peripheral blood. V usage is TRBV9 and J usage is TRBJ2-1; the match to TRBD2 covers 9 bases. The receptor was isolated from a man aged 55-75 years with active or convalescent COVID-19. This CDR3 is CASSALAGNNEQFF. CDR3 sequence (DNA): TGTGCCAGCAGCGCTCTAGCGGGAAACAATGAGCAGTTCTTC.